This T cell receptor (beta chain) was observed in a study of blood T cells in healthy people across ages. Whole-study results and caveats: Considered underestimates were the diversity estimates obtained from one million T cells. Higher diversity, along with more naive CD4+ cells, distinguished long-lived donors from aged donors.

This clonotype has a count of ten or more. Its cognate antigen is unknown. Per-sample yields of isolated PBMCs were at least 6 million. The second PCR ran roughly 7 to 12 cycles with a sample-barcoded 5' primer and J-beta primers. Each cDNA molecule, via a template-switch adaptor with 12 random nucleotides, was tagged. TCRdb processed the 5' RACE reads anew with MiXCR; each CDR3 protein has one entry. Here the sample spans 700,000 or so distinct CDR3 sequences, around a fifth being singletons. CDR3 length equals 13 residues. Trimming cost V 3 bases and J 5 bases; bases outside gene matches: 3. Germline CDR1 reads MNHNS; CDR2 reads SASEGT.

This receptor was obtained from a man in his 70s in good health. V gene TRBV6-1 combines with J gene TRBJ1-2, with 7 bases fitting TRBD1. The specimen was blood. Here the CDR3 DNA reads TGTGCCAGCAGTGAGACAGGGAAATATGGCTACACCTTC. Encoded protein: CASSETGKYGYTF.